These T cell receptor beta chains were read from a single sample in a study of OX40 agonist ivuxolimab in advanced cancers. TCRdb's table, derived via immunoSEQ multiplex PCR, lists solely in-frame clones and lacks some. Of just over 60,000 clones listed, approximately 86% were seen once; the top ten hold 16%. Sequences were derived from CD4+ or CD8+ T cells sorted from blood, sampled in a trial of the OX40 agonist ivuxolimab. These receptors were collected from an adult with an advanced solid tumor such as melanoma, head and neck, liver or kidney cancer. CDR3s include the opening cysteine and the closing phenylalanine or tryptophan. The D gene is left open where the match is weak. Some rows mark clone size as missing; the rest say once, few, many or name a class of expanded clone.

J,V,size,D,DNA,CDR3
TRBJ1-1,TRBV11-2,-,-,TGTGCCAGCAGCTTAGTGGAGGGGTATGAAGCTTTCTTT,CASSLVEGYEAFF
TRBJ2-3,TRBV5-6,-,-,TGTGCCAGCAGCCTTGGGTGGCTGGGGAGCACAGATACGCAGTATTTT,CASSLGWLGSTDTQYF
TRBJ2-4,TRBV19,-,-,TGTGCCAGTAGTCCACAGGGAACCAAAAACATTCAGTACTTC,CASSPQGTKNIQYF
TRBJ1-5,TRBV19,-,-,TGTGCCAGTAGTAGGTCGTCCGTACAGGGAAATCAGCCCCAGCATTTT,CASSRSSVQGNQPQHF
TRBJ2-5,TRBV7-8,-,TRBD2,TGTGCCAGCAGCCGCGGGGGTAGCGGGACCGCGGAGACCCAGTACTTC,CASSRGGSGTAETQYF
TRBJ2-3,TRBV4-2,-,-,TGTGCCAGCAGCCAAGTCGGGCCGGGACCATCTAGCACAGATACGCAGTATTTT,CASSQVGPGPSSTDTQYF
TRBJ2-7,TRBV5-6,-,-,TGTGCCAGCAGCCGTGACAGGAGTGTAGGCGAGCAGTACTTC,CASSRDRSVGEQYF
TRBJ2-3,TRBV10-3,once,-,TGTGCCATCAGCCGGACAGAAACAGATACGCAGTATTTT,CAISRTETDTQYF
TRBJ1-5,TRBV28,-,TRBD1,TGTGCCAGCAGTTCGGCCGGGACAGGTTATCAGCCCCAGCATTTT,CASSSAGTGYQPQHF
TRBJ2-6,TRBV5-5,-,-,TGTGCCAGCAGCTTGTCGGTCACCGGGGCCAACGTCCTGACTTTC,CASSLSVTGANVLTF
TRBJ2-3,TRBV7-6,-,TRBD2,TGTGCCAGCAGCCCTCGACTAGCGGGAGCTACAGATACGCAGTATTTT,CASSPRLAGATDTQYF
TRBJ1-2,TRBV19,-,-,TGTGCCAGTATTAACGGCGGCCTTAACTATGGCTACACCTTC,CASINGGLNYGYTF
TRBJ1-1,TRBV11-2,few,-,TGTGCCAGCGCTTGGGGCAACACTGAAGCTTTCTTT,CASAWGNTEAFF
TRBJ1-5,TRBV9,-,-,TGTGCCAGCAGCGTCCTGGACAGTAGTGGAGATCAGCCCCAGCATTTT,CASSVLDSSGDQPQHF
TRBJ1-4,TRBV5-6,-,TRBD1,TGTGCCAGCAGAAGCGGGACAGCGGATGAAAAACTGTTTTTT,CASRSGTADEKLFF
TRBJ1-5,TRBV19,-,-,TGTGCCAGTATGGAGGGGTTGGGACGCAATCAGCCCCAGCATTTT,CASMEGLGRNQPQHF
TRBJ1-1,TRBV28,-,-,TGTGCCAGCAGAGGGTACACTGAAGCTTTCTTT,CASRGYTEAFF
TRBJ1-4,TRBV6-6,-,-,TGTGCCAGCAGTTACTGGGGAGATAATGAAAAACTGCTTTTT,CASSYWGDNEKLLF
TRBJ1-5,TRBV2,-,TRBD1,TGTGCCAGCAGTTTCAGGGGGCGCAATCAGCCCCAGCATTTT,CASSFRGRNQPQHF
TRBJ2-1,TRBV6-4,-,-,TGTGCCAGCAGTGACTCGATCGAGAGTCCGGTCAATGAGCAGTTCTTC,CASSDSIESPVNEQFF
TRBJ2-1,TRBV28,few,-,TGTGCCACCCGGACTACCGATAGCTCCTACAATGAGCAGTTCTTC,CATRTTDSSYNEQFF
TRBJ1-6,TRBV15,-,-,TGTGCCACCAGCAGAGAGTCCCTCGCTCAGCGCCCAACCCTCCACTTT,CATSRESLAQRPTLHF
TRBJ2-2,TRBV6-1,-,-,TGTGCCAGCAGGATACAGTACGGGGAGCTGTTTTTT,CASRIQYGELFF
TRBJ2-7,TRBV6-5,-,-,TGTGCCAGCAGTTACTTTGGGACTTACTACGAGCAGTACTTC,CASSYFGTYYEQYF
TRBJ1-5,TRBV18,-,-,TGTGCCAGCTCACGGGGAGCCCTTTATAGCAATCAGCCCCAGCATTTT,CASSRGALYSNQPQHF
TRBJ2-7,TRBV10-3,-,-,TGTGCCGCAGGGAGGACCTACGAGCAGTACTTC,CAAGRTYEQYF
TRBJ1-4,TRBV7-8,-,-,TGTGCCAGCAGCCCGGGGGGCCTCAGAACTAATGAAAAACTGTTTTTT,CASSPGGLRTNEKLFF
TRBJ1-3,TRBV5-1,-,-,TGCGCCAGCAGCTTGTATGGCTTAGGTACTGGAAACACCATATATTTT,CASSLYGLGTGNTIYF
TRBJ2-1,TRBV5-1,-,-,TGCGCCAGCAGCTTGTCAGTAGCAATCAGGAATGAGCAGTTCTTC,CASSLSVAIRNEQFF
TRBJ2-3,TRBV27,-,TRBD2,TGTGCCAGCAGTTTCCGGGGGGGGAGAGTCCCAGGCACAGATACGCAGTATTTT,CASSFRGGRVPGTDTQYF
TRBJ1-5,TRBV6-6,-,-,TGTGCCAGCAGTTACGGAACGGGGCAGCCCCAGCATTTT,CASSYGTGQPQHF
TRBJ1-5,TRBV6-5,-,-,TGTGCCAGCAGTTACAGGAGGGGCAATCAGCCCCAGCATTTT,CASSYRRGNQPQHF
TRBJ2-3,TRBV6-1,-,TRBD1,TGTGCCAGCAGCTACGGGACAGCCACAGATACGCAGTATTTT,CASSYGTATDTQYF
TRBJ1-1,TRBV7-2,-,-,TGTGCCAGCAGCCCCAGGACCGCTTGGGGGACTGAAGCTTTCTTT,CASSPRTAWGTEAFF
TRBJ1-6,TRBV27,-,-,TGTGCCAGCAGTTTATTTCTTGGCTATAATTCACCCCTCCACTTT,CASSLFLGYNSPLHF
TRBJ1-5,TRBV11-2,-,-,TGTGCCAGCAGCTTGGGGTCCGGGGCGAGCCAGCCCCAGCATTTT,CASSLGSGASQPQHF
TRBJ2-3,TRBV6-1,once,-,TGTGCCAGCAGTGGCCACCAGACTAGTTTGTTGTCAGATACGCAGTATTTT,CASSGHQTSLLSDTQYF
TRBJ2-3,TRBV5-1,-,TRBD2,TGCGCCAGCAGCTTGGGTGGGACTAGTATTGTTACGCAGTATTTT,CASSLGGTSIVTQYF
TRBJ2-1,TRBV19,-,TRBD2,TGTGCCAGTAGTGTGCTAGCGGGACACCGAGATTACGATGAGCAGTTCTTC,CASSVLAGHRDYDEQFF
TRBJ2-2,TRBV27,-,-,TGTGCCAGGCCTCCGAACACCGGGGAGCTGTTTTTT,CARPPNTGELFF
TRBJ2-7,TRBV9,-,TRBD1,TGTGCCAGCAGCGTTGCCGGGACAGGGAAATATTTCGAGCAGTACTTC,CASSVAGTGKYFEQYF
TRBJ1-3,TRBV28,-,-,TGTGCCAGCAGTTCCATGACCGGTGGAAACACCATATATTTT,CASSSMTGGNTIYF
TRBJ1-5,TRBV28,once,TRBD1,TGTGCCAGCATCCAAGGGGACAGGGTCAGTCAGCCCCAGCATTTT,CASIQGDRVSQPQHF
TRBJ2-1,TRBV19,-,-,TGTGCCAGCCAGCACAGGGCGGGCCGTGGGACCTCTGAGCAGTTCTTC,CASQHRAGRGTSEQFF
TRBJ1-5,TRBV28,-,-,TGTGCCAGCAGTTTTTCCGGCAGACTAAATCAGCCCCAGCATTTT,CASSFSGRLNQPQHF
TRBJ2-7,TRBV9,once,-,TGTGCCAGCAGTCTTGGGAGTCTCCCTGGCGAGCAGTACTTC,CASSLGSLPGEQYF
TRBJ1-5,TRBV6-5,-,-,TGTGCCAGCAGCCTCCCCTATAGCAATCAGCCCCAGCATTTT,CASSLPYSNQPQHF
TRBJ2-3,TRBV4-2,-,TRBD2,TGTGCCAGCAGCCAACTAGCGGGAGACATGGGAGATACGCAGTATTTT,CASSQLAGDMGDTQYF
TRBJ1-1,TRBV5-1,-,-,TGCGCCAGCAGGCTCAGGGAGAACACTGAAGCTTTCTTT,CASRLRENTEAFF
TRBJ1-2,TRBV19,few,-,TGTGCCACTACGGAGGGGGAGCAATTTAGTGGCTACACCTTC,CATTEGEQFSGYTF
TRBJ1-1,TRBV18,-,TRBD1,TGTGCCAGCTCAGAACTCACAGGGGAGGAGACTGAAGCTTTCTTT,CASSELTGEETEAFF